This T cell receptor (beta chain) was sequenced during a study of regulatory T cells in long-lasting Graves disease (dated by TCRdb to the early 2020s). Regarding the research as a whole: Newly diagnosed Graves' disease patients had taken antithyroid drugs for less than 3 months. Persistent Graves' disease patients were compared with newly diagnosed Graves' disease patients by peripheral blood TCR sequencing and RNA sequencing. The study was conducted in China and was registered as a clinical trial. A total of roughly 33 samples underwent TCR sequencing: about 13 from persistent and some 20 from newly diagnosed Graves' disease patients.

Its CDR3 holds 15 amino acids, cysteine through phenylalanine. Only CDR3 DNA is held: 45 bases, read in frame from base 1. Relative to germline, V is missing 3 bases and J is missing 4 bases, with 9 bases of the junction outside any gene match. The germline V gene (reference sequence) yields DFQATT for CDR1 and SNEGSKA for CDR2. General conclusions and limits of the study: Sequencing and analysis were restricted to the TCR beta chain. Preferential use of TRBV28, TRBJ1-2 and TRBJ2-5 was observed in persistent disease, whereas TRBV20-1 and TRBJ2-1 were favored in newly diagnosed disease. As a limitation, the authors acknowledged that the small sample size may reduce accuracy. Patients with persistent disease shared more public clonotypes (about 2,700) than newly diagnosed patients did (966). Persistent Graves' disease patients showed lower TCR Shannon entropy and fewer highly expanded clones than newly diagnosed patients, suggesting clonal expansion. Peripheral blood alone was examined, since thyroid tissue, which constituted the primary lesion, could not be accessed.

Many counts were recorded for this clonotype. The clone's antigen remains unknown. Base-call qualities are not available, and no considerably larger clone is one nucleotide away. Libraries were made using multiplex PCR. Reads for this sample came from an Illumina HiSeq 4000. CDR3 regions were amplified by Arm-PCR with iRepertoire HTBI primers to construct TCR beta libraries. Before sequencing, the PCR products underwent gel purification. Regarding the original processing steps: Gene usage analysis of CDR3 amino acid clonotypes used the roughly 60 TRBV and 14 to 15 TRBJ segments found across samples. Filtered high-quality paired reads were merged into contigs using COPE and FqMerger. BLAST was used to align contigs to IMGT TRBV, TRBD and TRBJ reference genes, with CDR3 defined following IMGT. Clonotypes above 0.1% frequency were classified as highly expanded clones. Shannon entropy was used to measure repertoire diversity, and the Gini coefficient was used to measure V-J evenness. Public clonotypes were defined as clonotypes shared by more than one individual. TCRdb took the public reads, trimmed them with fastp at Q25, ran MiXCR for clone calling and kept in-frame beta chains. When rows share a CDR3 protein, they turn into one entry using the most common DNA and genes. The V and J calls and clone size are TCRdb's, not the authors'. Present in this sample are hundreds of thousands of distinct CDR3 sequences, approximately 15% of which were seen just once. The leading ten clones occupy about 10% of the sample.

This specimen's time point label, interpreted: newly diagnosed GD, antithyroid drugs for less than 3 months. RNA was extracted from PBMCs in TRIzol for both TCR sequencing and RNA sequencing. The diagnosis of Graves' disease followed American Thyroid Association guidelines. Patients were recruited from an endocrinology department in Xi'an, China. Each patient gave approximately 10 milliliters of peripheral blood, collected in an EDTA anticoagulant tube. Ficoll Paque Plus density gradient separation was used to isolate PBMCs, and no further T cell sorting was performed. An Agilent 2100 Bioanalyzer and agarose gel were used to check RNA quality, while a NanoDrop 2000 measured RNA concentration. In addition, the sample was reused for a study of T cells in Graves' hyperthyroidism and ophthalmopathy. As the second study states: Stable Graves' hyperthyroidism was defined as no progression to ophthalmopathy during 18 months of follow-up. Hyperthyroidism patients were newly diagnosed, with disease duration under 2 months, and aged 18 to 65 years. Patients with uncontrolled infections, other autoimmune diseases, pregnancy or lactation were excluded. Clinical symptoms, serum thyroxine and TRAb, thyroid ultrasound, and orbital computed tomography formed the basis for the diagnoses. The first round of RT-PCR for the TCR CDR3 was performed with the HTBI primer set and the Qiagen OneStep RT-PCR kit. Most expanded thyroid clonotypes (frequency above 0.001) were also detected in blood, suggesting blood repertoires may reflect thyroid immune responses. Ophthalmopathy was separated from stable hyperthyroidism by a 13 V-J signature model, with 85% to 90% sensitivity and about 84% specificity obtained in cross-validation and 80%/75% obtained in testing. In validation, the model predicted progression to ophthalmopathy with about 71% sensitivity and roughly 72% specificity, a median of about six months before onset. To identify TCR V-J signatures that set the groups apart, the researchers used a discovery cohort of 100 or so patients, made up of approximately 43 with Graves' ophthalmopathy and about 60 with stable Graves' hyperthyroidism. Prospective prediction of ophthalmopathy was tested in an independent validation cohort consisting of fewer than 20 hyperthyroidism patients and around 17 patients who later progressed to ophthalmopathy. The 75 to 100 discovery patients were divided at random into training and test sets in a 7:3 ratio. In addition, the study compared T-cell repertoires in thyroid tissue and in blood from several Graves' hyperthyroidism patients. Following sampling, methimazole starting at 30 mg daily was given to hyperthyroidism patients, and high-dose intravenous methylprednisolone was given to ophthalmopathy patients. The libraries were constructed in a second round of multiplex PCR and then size-selected and purified. Sequencing of the libraries was done on an Illumina HiSeq2000 using paired-end 100 bp reads. SOAPnuke was used to process the raw data, with reads discarded if the reads contained adapters or uncalled bases, had a mean Phred below 15, or lacked an exact constant-primer or identifier match. COPE v1.2.5 was used to merge the high-quality paired reads, and each unique nucleotide sequence was defined as a clonotype. Clonotypes were aligned to IMGT TRBV, TRBD and TRBJ reference segments using MiTCR v1.1. The analysis was restricted to V-J combinations with a frequency above 0.0001, which together covered 99% to 99.2% of the repertoires. The TCS score was defined as F50 (clonal expansion) divided by E x V (chaos), with BLOSUM62-based TCRdist calculated between CDR3 peptides within each V-J. Welch's t-statistics and random forest reduced roughly 500 V-J features to 10 to 15, which were used in a naive Bayes classifier (R e1071). No statistical method was used to set the sample size in advance, and investigators knew the group allocation. According to the paper, TCR Vbeta CDR3 sequencing was carried out on over 130 peripheral blood samples, which came from 40 to 45 ophthalmopathy, around 74 hyperthyroidism and about 17 progressor patients.

Here the sequenced sample was peripheral blood mononuclear cells (PBMCs), taken at new diagnosis, from a patient treated with antithyroid drugs. The chain links TRBV20-1 with TRBJ2-7, with 10 bases aligning to TRBD1. This clonotype originated in a man aged 25-40 years with Graves disease. Donor details come from another sample of the same person, matched by shared clones. The nucleotides read TGCAGTGCTAGCCTCAATTTGGGACAGGGGTACGAGCAGTACTTC. This translates into CSASLNLGQGYEQYF.